Presented here are 7 T cell receptor beta chains from one specimen sequenced in a study of blood T cell repertoires in COVID-19. Assay: immunoSEQ multiplex PCR; the TCRdb copy retains only in-frame clones and omits some. The data hold approximately 160,000 clones, with 81% observed a single time. Sequencing was done on a sample of peripheral blood. Source of these receptors: a man in his 60s with active or convalescent COVID-19.

The genes are TRBV7-9 and TRBJ2-5, with D possibly TRBD2 on 6 matching bases. Trimming took 5 bases from V and 3 from J, leaving 13 bases between them. Germline loops: CDR1 SEHNR, CDR2 FQNEAQ (reference sequence). CDR3 length: 14 residues. In nucleotides, the CDR3 is TGTGCCAGCAGCCGGGACTCGGGAAAAGAGACCCAGTACTTC. It yields the protein CASSRDSGKETQYF.

The chain carries TRBV7-9 and TRBJ2-7, with D uncertain. CDR3 length equals 11 residues. Trimming removed 0 bases at V and 6 bases at J, with 3 bases between. The germline CDR1 and CDR2 sequences are SEHNR and FQNEAQ (reference sequence). This CDR3 reads CASSLAREQYF. The CDR3 DNA follows: TGTGCCAGCAGCTTAGCGCGCGAGCAGTACTTC.

V usage is TRBV29-1 and J usage is TRBJ1-4, with 8 bases that match TRBD1. Germline V gene lookup returns CDR1 SQVTM and CDR2 ANQGSEA. The V gene end was trimmed by 1 base and the J gene end by 5 bases; junction bases not matched to a gene: 6. CDR3 size: 15 residues. The CDR3, as DNA: TGCAGCGTTGAAGGAGGACAGGGAGGGAATGAAAAACTGTTTTTT. Translating it yields CSVEGGQGGNEKLFF.

V gene TRBV3-1 (or the pseudogene TRBV3-2) combines with J gene TRBJ1-5, with 7 nucleotides matching TRBD1. With V trimmed by 3 bases and J by 2 bases, 4 bases remained unmatched. The CDR3 length is 15 residues. The germline gives CDR1 LGHDT, CDR2 YNNKEL (reference sequence). In DNA form, the CDR3 reads TGTGCCAGCAGCCATGAAGGACAGGGCAATCAGCCCCAGCATTTT. Residues: CASSHEGQGNQPQHF.

This clone came up a few times. The CDR3 reads CATSTEADISYEQYF. The CDR3 nucleotides read TGTGCCACCAGCACAGAAGCCGACATCTCCTACGAGCAGTACTTC. This rearrangement joins TRBV15 to TRBJ2-7, with D unresolved. The germline V gene encodes CDR1 LNHNV and CDR2 YYDKDF (reference sequence). The CDR3 loop spans 15 amino acids. V was cut by 4 bases and J by 0 bases, with 13 bases left in between.

J is TRBJ1-6 and V is TRBV19, with a tentative D call TRBD1 (5 bases). CDR1 and CDR2 (germline): LNHDA, SQIVND (reference sequence). The CDR3 has 18 residues. V lost 7 bases and J 0 bases, leaving 19 bases between the germline ends. CDR3 in amino acids: CASTPGRGPSSYNSPLHF. The CDR3 DNA reads as TGTGCCAGTACCCCAGGGCGTGGTCCGAGCTCCTATAATTCACCCCTCCACTTT. Together with reference TRBV19 and TRBJ1-6, the CDR3 gives the full variable domain: DGGITQSPKYLFRKEGQNVTLSCEQNLNHDAMYWYRQDPGQGLRLIYYSQIVNDFQKGDIAEGYSVSREKKESFPLTVTSAQKNPTAFYLCASTPGRGPSSYNSPLHFGNGTRLTVT.

The DNA for the CDR3 is TGTGCCAGCAGCGTAGAGGTGGGTGGGCAGGGCTCACCCCTCCACTTT. Residues: CASSVEVGGQGSPLHF. The chain has TRBV9 and TRBJ1-6; weak D call: TRBD1 (5 bases). This CDR3 is 16 amino acids long. Germline V lookup: CDR1 SGDLS, CDR2 YYNGEE. V shed 0 bases and J shed 10 bases, with 17 bases lying between them.